One and the same sample provided the 5 T cell receptor beta chains below, sequenced in a study of PD-1 blockade in classical Hodgkin lymphoma. The time point denotes: cycle 4 day 1 (C4D1), after 6 weeks of nivolumab. Autologous stem cell transplantation was followed by relapse in every patient, and brentuximab vedotin exposure varied. Sequencing used immunoSEQ multiplex PCR; TCRdb keeps in-frame clones, though not all of them. The data contain tens of thousands of clones, 77% of them singletons. Sequencing used peripheral blood mononuclear cells (PBMCs), obtained before the fourth cycle of nivolumab. These receptors originate from a human donor with classical Hodgkin lymphoma.

CDR3 sequence (DNA): TGTGCCAGCAGCTCCTCTTTCAGGGACAGGGGGCTGAACACTGAAGCTTTCTTT. This codes for CASSSSFRDRGLNTEAFF. The chain joins TRBV7-2 to TRBJ1-1; 12 bases line up with TRBD1. Germline V lookup: CDR1 SGHTA, CDR2 FQGNSA. The CDR3 runs to 18 residues. The junction had 9 bases not matched to a gene; V was cut back by 4 bases and J by 0 bases.

The chain employs TRBV27 and TRBJ2-5; no reliable D call. V lost 1 base and J lost 11, with 14 bases in between. Germline V gene lookup returns CDR1 MNHEY and CDR2 SMNVEV (reference sequence). The CDR3 covers 13 residues. The CDR3, as DNA: TGTGCCAGCAGTTTATTGCCTGCTTTAGGGCAGTACTTC. Its translation is CASSLLPALGQYF.

The chain employs TRBV5-6 and TRBJ2-5, with 14 bases that match TRBD2. Per germline, CDR1 SGHDT and CDR2 YYEEEE. The CDR3 has 16 residues. With V trimmed by 3 bases and J by 6 bases, 7 bases remained unmatched. Written as DNA, the CDR3 is TGTGCCAGCAGCTCGACTAGCGGGGGGGCAGGAAAGACCCAGTACTTC. Its translation: CASSSTSGGAGKTQYF.

The chain has TRBV2 and TRBJ2-7, with a tentative D call TRBD1 (5 bases). The V end lost 8 bases, the J end lost 5 bases, and 13 bases lay between the germline ends. Looked up from germline, CDR1 is SNHLY and CDR2 is FYNNEI. This CDR3 has 12 residues. The CDR3 nucleotides read TGTGCCAGCGGGAAGGGGTTAAACGAGCAGTACTTC. Residues: CASGKGLNEQYF.

This clone was detected once. The V gene is TRBV6-5, the J gene TRBJ2-1; 8 nucleotides match TRBD1. The CDR3 has 14 amino acids. V lost 7 bases, J lost 5 bases, and 7 bases stayed unmatched. Looked up from germline, CDR1 is MNHEY and CDR2 is SVGAGI. CDR3 residues: CASKRQGTNNEQFF. For the CDR3, the DNA is TGTGCCAGCAAAAGACAGGGGACCAACAATGAGCAGTTCTTC.